Listed below are T cell receptor beta chains from one sample, sequenced in a study of T cell responses to AZD1222 COVID-19 vaccine. Profiled with immunoSEQ multiplex PCR; TCRdb holds only in-frame clones, not every one. Of approximately 100,000 clones in the sample, about nine tenths were seen once. The sample here was peripheral blood, taken on day 0 of AZD1222 vaccination. Every receptor here comes from an adult in good health. Both conserved end residues are part of each CDR3. Each record gives: CDR3 protein, CDR3 DNA, D gene, J gene, CDR3 length, V gene, clone size. D genes are given only for firm matches. Only part of the rows carry a size: once, few, many, or a class if the clone is expanded.

cdr3_aa: CASRDRGTANEKLFF
cdr3_nt: TGTGCCAGCAGGGACAGGGGGACAGCGAATGAAAAACTGTTTTTT
d_call: TRBD1
j_call: TRBJ1-4
cdr3_length: 15
v_call: TRBV2
clone_size: .

cdr3_aa: CASSRDGGGGNEQFF
cdr3_nt: TGCGCCAGCAGCCGAGACGGAGGAGGTGGCAATGAGCAGTTCTTC
d_call: .
j_call: TRBJ2-1
cdr3_length: 15
v_call: TRBV5-1
clone_size: .

cdr3_aa: CASRGDQPQHF
cdr3_nt: TGTGCCAGCAGGGGCGATCAGCCCCAGCATTTT
d_call: .
j_call: TRBJ1-5
cdr3_length: 11
v_call: TRBV2
clone_size: .

cdr3_aa: CASRNLDRGEAFF
cdr3_nt: TGTGCCAGCAGAAATTTGGACAGGGGGGAAGCTTTCTTT
d_call: TRBD1
j_call: TRBJ1-1
cdr3_length: 13
v_call: TRBV12-3/TRBV12-4
clone_size: .

cdr3_aa: CASSAGRNSPLHF
cdr3_nt: TGCGCCAGCAGTGCGGGGCGGAATTCACCCCTCCACTTT
d_call: .
j_call: TRBJ1-6
cdr3_length: 13
v_call: TRBV10-1
clone_size: .

cdr3_aa: CASSYEQGQGTEAFF
cdr3_nt: TGTGCCAGCAGTTACGAACAGGGCCAGGGTACTGAAGCTTTCTTT
d_call: .
j_call: TRBJ1-1
cdr3_length: 15
v_call: TRBV6-5
clone_size: .

cdr3_aa: CSGRGNTEAFF
cdr3_nt: TGCAGCGGTCGGGGGAACACTGAAGCTTTCTTT
d_call: .
j_call: TRBJ1-1
cdr3_length: 11
v_call: TRBV29-1
clone_size: once

cdr3_aa: CAISEGSALSYEQYF
cdr3_nt: TGTGCCATCAGTGAGGGGTCAGCTCTCTCCTACGAGCAGTACTTC
d_call: .
j_call: TRBJ2-7
cdr3_length: 15
v_call: TRBV10-3
clone_size: .

cdr3_aa: CASSLRTTVAEQYF
cdr3_nt: TGTGCCAGCAGTTTACGCACTACCGTCGCCGAGCAGTACTTC
d_call: .
j_call: TRBJ2-7
cdr3_length: 14
v_call: TRBV6-8
clone_size: .

cdr3_aa: CASSVGTSGGSETQYF
cdr3_nt: TGTGCCAGCAGCGTAGGGACTAGTGGGGGTTCGGAGACCCAGTACTTC
d_call: TRBD2
j_call: TRBJ2-5
cdr3_length: 16
v_call: TRBV9
clone_size: .

cdr3_aa: CASSLSPQETQYF
cdr3_nt: TGTGCCAGCAGCTTATCACCGCAAGAGACCCAGTACTTC
d_call: .
j_call: TRBJ2-5
cdr3_length: 13
v_call: TRBV5-4
clone_size: once

cdr3_aa: CATTHRGWNTEAFF
cdr3_nt: TGTGCCACAACCCACAGGGGATGGAACACTGAAGCTTTCTTT
d_call: TRBD1
j_call: TRBJ1-1
cdr3_length: 14
v_call: TRBV15
clone_size: .

cdr3_aa: CASTLGQGNSNQPQHF
cdr3_nt: TGTGCCAGTACCTTGGGGCAGGGAAACAGCAATCAGCCCCAGCATTTT
d_call: .
j_call: TRBJ1-5
cdr3_length: 16
v_call: TRBV19
clone_size: .

cdr3_aa: CSIGTGADYGYTF
cdr3_nt: TGCAGCATCGGGACAGGGGCTGACTATGGCTACACCTTC
d_call: TRBD1
j_call: TRBJ1-2
cdr3_length: 13
v_call: TRBV29-1
clone_size: .

cdr3_aa: CSVVEANTGELFF
cdr3_nt: TGCAGCGTTGTTGAGGCGAACACCGGGGAGCTGTTTTTT
d_call: .
j_call: TRBJ2-2
cdr3_length: 13
v_call: TRBV29-1
clone_size: .

cdr3_aa: CASMHGSGGDEQYF
cdr3_nt: TGTGCCAGCATGCACGGCTCAGGGGGCGACGAGCAGTACTTC
d_call: TRBD1
j_call: TRBJ2-7
cdr3_length: 14
v_call: TRBV6-5
clone_size: once

cdr3_aa: CASSPLTGLGFGETQYF
cdr3_nt: TGTGCCAGCAGCCCGTTAACTGGACTAGGGTTCGGGGAGACCCAGTACTTC
d_call: TRBD2
j_call: TRBJ2-5
cdr3_length: 17
v_call: TRBV3-1/TRBV3-2
clone_size: .

cdr3_aa: CASSADGTRHYEQYF
cdr3_nt: TGCGCCAGCAGCGCTGACGGGACGCGGCATTACGAGCAGTACTTC
d_call: .
j_call: TRBJ2-7
cdr3_length: 15
v_call: TRBV5-1
clone_size: .

cdr3_aa: CAWSLVNTEAFF
cdr3_nt: TGTGCCTGGAGTTTAGTGAACACTGAAGCTTTCTTT
d_call: .
j_call: TRBJ1-1
cdr3_length: 12
v_call: TRBV30
clone_size: .

cdr3_aa: CASSLQPGGLETQYF
cdr3_nt: TGTGCCAGCAGCTTACAACCTGGGGGTTTAGAGACCCAGTACTTC
d_call: .
j_call: TRBJ2-5
cdr3_length: 15
v_call: TRBV11-2
clone_size: .

cdr3_aa: CASSFSQPPYEQYF
cdr3_nt: TGTGCCAGCAGCTTCTCACAGCCGCCCTACGAGCAGTACTTC
d_call: .
j_call: TRBJ2-7
cdr3_length: 14
v_call: TRBV7-9
clone_size: .

cdr3_aa: CAISVTDRNTEAFF
cdr3_nt: TGTGCCATCAGCGTAACAGACAGGAACACTGAAGCTTTCTTT
d_call: .
j_call: TRBJ1-1
cdr3_length: 14
v_call: TRBV10-3
clone_size: .

cdr3_aa: CASKKTGDYEQYF
cdr3_nt: TGTGCCAGCAAAAAGACAGGGGACTACGAGCAGTACTTC
d_call: TRBD1
j_call: TRBJ2-7
cdr3_length: 13
v_call: TRBV6-5
clone_size: .

cdr3_aa: CATSGTGGEKLFF
cdr3_nt: TGTGCCACCAGCGGGACAGGGGGTGAAAAACTGTTTTTT
d_call: TRBD1
j_call: TRBJ1-4
cdr3_length: 13
v_call: TRBV15
clone_size: .

cdr3_aa: CASSPRVNTEAFF
cdr3_nt: TGTGCCAGCAGCCCCCGGGTGAACACTGAAGCTTTCTTT
d_call: .
j_call: TRBJ1-1
cdr3_length: 13
v_call: TRBV11-1
clone_size: .

cdr3_aa: CASSQVYLAGYNEQFF
cdr3_nt: TGTGCCAGCAGCCAAGTATATCTAGCGGGGTACAATGAGCAGTTCTTC
d_call: TRBD2
j_call: TRBJ2-1
cdr3_length: 16
v_call: TRBV4-2
clone_size: .

cdr3_aa: CASGGGPVGSPLHF
cdr3_nt: TGTGCCAGTGGGGGGGGGCCGGTAGGTTCACCCCTCCACTTT
d_call: .
j_call: TRBJ1-6
cdr3_length: 14
v_call: TRBV28
clone_size: .

cdr3_aa: CATRLTGGNGYTF
cdr3_nt: TGTGCCACAAGACTGACAGGGGGCAATGGCTACACCTTC
d_call: TRBD1
j_call: TRBJ1-2
cdr3_length: 13
v_call: TRBV6-5
clone_size: .

cdr3_aa: CASSVVVSRVNYGYTF
cdr3_nt: TGTGCCAGCAGCGTCGTCGTAAGCAGGGTTAACTATGGCTACACCTTC
d_call: .
j_call: TRBJ1-2
cdr3_length: 16
v_call: TRBV5-8
clone_size: .

cdr3_aa: CASSYLGLGNYGYTF
cdr3_nt: TGTGCCAGCAGTTACCTAGGGTTAGGGAACTATGGCTACACCTTC
d_call: .
j_call: TRBJ1-2
cdr3_length: 15
v_call: TRBV6-5
clone_size: once

cdr3_aa: CASSATSEPGANVLTF
cdr3_nt: TGTGCCAGCAGCGCAACCTCGGAACCTGGGGCCAACGTCCTGACTTTC
d_call: .
j_call: TRBJ2-6
cdr3_length: 16
v_call: TRBV9
clone_size: .

cdr3_aa: CASSPQWGADEQYF
cdr3_nt: TGTGCCAGCTCACCGCAGTGGGGGGCCGACGAGCAGTACTTC
d_call: .
j_call: TRBJ2-7
cdr3_length: 14
v_call: TRBV18
clone_size: .

cdr3_aa: CASSLSTRRGRGYTF
cdr3_nt: TGTGCCAGCAGTTTATCAACCAGGCGGGGTCGGGGCTACACCTTC
d_call: .
j_call: TRBJ1-2
cdr3_length: 15
v_call: TRBV27
clone_size: .

cdr3_aa: CASSNPNNYGYTF
cdr3_nt: TGTGCCAGCAGCAACCCGAACAACTATGGCTACACCTTC
d_call: .
j_call: TRBJ1-2
cdr3_length: 13
v_call: TRBV6-5
clone_size: .

cdr3_aa: CASSVVEGGDTDTQYF
cdr3_nt: TGTGCCAGCAGCGTAGTCGAGGGGGGGGACACAGATACGCAGTATTTT
d_call: .
j_call: TRBJ2-3
cdr3_length: 16
v_call: TRBV9
clone_size: .

cdr3_aa: CASSLYGGTLSSYNEQFF
cdr3_nt: TGTGCCAGCAGTTTATACGGGGGGACTCTCAGCTCCTACAATGAGCAGTTCTTC
d_call: TRBD2
j_call: TRBJ2-1
cdr3_length: 18
v_call: TRBV27
clone_size: .

cdr3_aa: CATGGSYNEQFF
cdr3_nt: TGTGCCACTGGCGGATCCTACAATGAGCAGTTCTTC
d_call: .
j_call: TRBJ2-1
cdr3_length: 12
v_call: TRBV12-3/TRBV12-4
clone_size: .

cdr3_aa: CASSYRGIPDGYTF
cdr3_nt: TGTGCCAGCAGTTACCGGGGCATTCCGGATGGCTACACCTTC
d_call: .
j_call: TRBJ1-2
cdr3_length: 14
v_call: TRBV6-5
clone_size: .

cdr3_aa: CASSNTPTGVNYGYTF
cdr3_nt: TGTGCCAGTAGTAACACCCCGACAGGGGTTAACTATGGCTACACCTTC
d_call: TRBD1
j_call: TRBJ1-2
cdr3_length: 16
v_call: TRBV19
clone_size: .

cdr3_aa: CATSRDGGREQYF
cdr3_nt: TGTGCCACCAGCAGAGATGGGGGACGCGAGCAGTACTTC
d_call: .
j_call: TRBJ2-7
cdr3_length: 13
v_call: TRBV15
clone_size: .

cdr3_aa: CASSGTGSNEKLFF
cdr3_nt: TGTGCCAGCAGTGGGACAGGGTCTAATGAAAAACTGTTTTTT
d_call: TRBD1
j_call: TRBJ1-4
cdr3_length: 14
v_call: TRBV6-6
clone_size: once

cdr3_aa: CASSRSREEEAFF
cdr3_nt: TGTGCCAGCTCACGCAGCCGGGAGGAAGAAGCTTTCTTT
d_call: .
j_call: TRBJ1-1
cdr3_length: 13
v_call: TRBV18
clone_size: .

cdr3_aa: CATSDSRDGNYGYTF
cdr3_nt: TGTGCCACCAGTGATTCAAGGGACGGCAACTATGGCTACACCTTC
d_call: .
j_call: TRBJ1-2
cdr3_length: 15
v_call: TRBV24-1
clone_size: .

cdr3_aa: CASSQEFLVGGTYEQYF
cdr3_nt: TGTGCCAGCAGCCAGGAATTTCTAGTGGGGGGGACCTACGAGCAGTACTTC
d_call: TRBD2
j_call: TRBJ2-7
cdr3_length: 17
v_call: TRBV4-2
clone_size: .

cdr3_aa: CASSDNSGANVLTF
cdr3_nt: TGTGCCAGCAGTGACAACTCTGGGGCCAACGTCCTGACTTTC
d_call: .
j_call: TRBJ2-6
cdr3_length: 14
v_call: TRBV6-4
clone_size: .

cdr3_aa: CASSLWDLNSPLHF
cdr3_nt: TGTGCCAGTAGCCTTTGGGACCTTAATTCACCCCTCCACTTT
d_call: .
j_call: TRBJ1-6
cdr3_length: 14
v_call: TRBV19
clone_size: .

cdr3_aa: CASSPAGGPTYEQYF
cdr3_nt: TGTGCCAGCTCACCGGCCGGGGGGCCAACCTACGAGCAGTACTTC
d_call: .
j_call: TRBJ2-7
cdr3_length: 15
v_call: TRBV18
clone_size: .

cdr3_aa: CASSVFQDGEKLFF
cdr3_nt: TGTGCCAGCAGTGTCTTCCAGGATGGGGAAAAACTGTTTTTT
d_call: .
j_call: TRBJ1-4
cdr3_length: 14
v_call: TRBV6-6
clone_size: .

cdr3_aa: CASSLHPSSYNSPLHF
cdr3_nt: TGTGCCAGTAGTTTACACCCGAGCTCCTATAATTCACCCCTCCACTTT
d_call: .
j_call: TRBJ1-6
cdr3_length: 16
v_call: TRBV19
clone_size: .

cdr3_aa: CASTGGTGSSEQYF
cdr3_nt: TGTGCCAGCACCGGGGGGACAGGGTCTTCCGAGCAGTACTTC
d_call: TRBD1
j_call: TRBJ2-7
cdr3_length: 14
v_call: TRBV9
clone_size: .

cdr3_aa: CASSPRQGASEQYF
cdr3_nt: TGCGCCAGCAGCCCGAGGCAGGGGGCGAGTGAGCAGTACTTC
d_call: TRBD1
j_call: TRBJ2-7
cdr3_length: 14
v_call: TRBV5-1
clone_size: .

cdr3_aa: CASSSGTGLSYNSPLHF
cdr3_nt: TGTGCCAGCAGCTCCGGGACAGGGCTCTCCTATAATTCACCCCTCCACTTT
d_call: TRBD1
j_call: TRBJ1-6
cdr3_length: 17
v_call: TRBV5-8
clone_size: once

cdr3_aa: CASSLRQGNEKLFF
cdr3_nt: TGTGCCAGCAGCTTGCGGCAGGGTAATGAAAAACTGTTTTTT
d_call: .
j_call: TRBJ1-4
cdr3_length: 14
v_call: TRBV7-9
clone_size: .

cdr3_aa: CASIFVGEAFF
cdr3_nt: TGTGCCAGCATTTTCGTTGGTGAAGCTTTCTTT
d_call: .
j_call: TRBJ1-1
cdr3_length: 11
v_call: TRBV27
clone_size: .

cdr3_aa: CASPGGTENTEAFF
cdr3_nt: TGTGCCAGTCCAGGAGGGACAGAGAACACTGAAGCTTTCTTT
d_call: TRBD1
j_call: TRBJ1-1
cdr3_length: 14
v_call: TRBV2
clone_size: once

cdr3_aa: CASSLQGGNTEAFF
cdr3_nt: TGTGCCAGCAGCTTACAGGGGGGGAACACTGAAGCTTTCTTT
d_call: TRBD1
j_call: TRBJ1-1
cdr3_length: 14
v_call: TRBV13
clone_size: .

cdr3_aa: CASSLVNYGYTF
cdr3_nt: TGTGCCAGCAGCTTGGTTAACTATGGCTACACCTTC
d_call: .
j_call: TRBJ1-2
cdr3_length: 12
v_call: TRBV7-2
clone_size: .